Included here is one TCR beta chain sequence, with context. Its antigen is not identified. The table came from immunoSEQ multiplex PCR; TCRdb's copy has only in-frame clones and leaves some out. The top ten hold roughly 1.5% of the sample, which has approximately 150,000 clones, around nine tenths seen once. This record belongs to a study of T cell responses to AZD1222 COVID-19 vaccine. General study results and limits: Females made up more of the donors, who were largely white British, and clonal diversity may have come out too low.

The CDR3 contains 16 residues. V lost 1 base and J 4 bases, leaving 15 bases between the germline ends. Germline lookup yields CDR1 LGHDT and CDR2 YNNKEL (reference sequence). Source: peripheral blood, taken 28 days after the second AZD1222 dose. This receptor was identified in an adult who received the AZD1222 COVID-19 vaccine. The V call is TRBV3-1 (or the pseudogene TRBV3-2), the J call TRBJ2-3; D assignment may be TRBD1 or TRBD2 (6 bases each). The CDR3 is CASSQGGAGPADTQYF. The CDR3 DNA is TGTGCCAGCAGCCAAGGGGGGGCGGGACCCGCAGATACGCAGTATTTT.